This TCR beta chain was sequenced during a study of CD8 T cells in Susac syndrome. Random hexamers were used to reverse transcribe an amount of roughly 0.45 to 1 ug RNA. By means of immunoSEQ multiplex PCR, TCR beta CDR3 spanning 54 Vbeta and 13 Jbeta underwent amplification. Each CDR3 protein is one row after TCRdb ran MiXCR on the immunoSEQ multiplex PCR reads. This table holds around 170,000 distinct CDR3 sequences, roughly 95% found once. It was negative isolation that provided the CD8+ and CD4+ T cells, whereas TEMRA cells were enriched by FACS. The specimen was CD8+ T cells from PBMCs. The receptor was isolated from a human donor with multiple sclerosis.

The CDR3: CSARVLADYNEQFF. The CDR3 DNA is TGCAGTGCTAGAGTCCTAGCGGATTACAATGAGCAGTTCTTC. The rearrangement uses TRBV20-1 and TRBJ2-1, with 7 bases that match TRBD2. Germline CDR1 and CDR2: DFQATT and SNEGSKA (reference sequence). CDR3 length equals 14 residues. The J segment lost 4 bases and the V segment lost 1 base, leaving 4 bases of the junction unmatched.